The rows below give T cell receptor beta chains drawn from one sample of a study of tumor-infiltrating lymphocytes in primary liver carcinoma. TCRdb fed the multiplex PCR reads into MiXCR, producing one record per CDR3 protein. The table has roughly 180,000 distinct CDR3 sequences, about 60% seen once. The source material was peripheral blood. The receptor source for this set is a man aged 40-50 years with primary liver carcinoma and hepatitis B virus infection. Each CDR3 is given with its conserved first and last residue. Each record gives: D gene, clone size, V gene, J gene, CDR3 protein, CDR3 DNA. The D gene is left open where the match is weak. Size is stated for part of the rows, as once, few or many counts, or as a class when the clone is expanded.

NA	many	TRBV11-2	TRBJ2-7	CASSASYEQYF	TGTGCCAGCAGCGCCTCATACGAGCAGTACTTC
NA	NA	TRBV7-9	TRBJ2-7	CASSLWTAVSYEQYF	TGTGCCAGCAGCTTATGGACGGCGGTTTCCTACGAGCAGTACTTC
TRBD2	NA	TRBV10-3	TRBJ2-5	CATEAGGGGETQYF	TGTGCCACGGAAGCGGGAGGGGGCGGAGAGACCCAGTACTTC
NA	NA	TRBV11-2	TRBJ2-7	CASSLELPGTYVQYF	TGTGCCAGCAGCTTAGAATTGCCTGGCACCTACGTGCAGTACTTC
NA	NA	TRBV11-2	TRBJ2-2	CASSLSPKRELFF	TGTGCCAGTAGCTTATCCCCGAAGAGGGAGCTGTTTTTT
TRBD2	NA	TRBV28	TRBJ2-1	CASSETSGRYNEQFF	TGTGCCAGCAGTGAGACTAGCGGGAGATACAATGAGCAGTTCTTC
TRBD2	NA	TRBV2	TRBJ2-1	CASSRLAGGNEQFF	TGTGCCAGCAGTCGACTAGCGGGAGGGAATGAGCAGTTCTTC
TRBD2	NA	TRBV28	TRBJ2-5	CASSTRLAVNQETQYF	TGTGCCAGCAGTACTAGACTAGCGGTAAATCAAGAGACCCAGTACTTC
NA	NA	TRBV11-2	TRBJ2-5	CAGSRGDSQETQNF	TGTGCCGGCAGCAGGGGGGACAGCCAAGAGACCCAGAACTTC
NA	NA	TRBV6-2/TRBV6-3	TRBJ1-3	CASSYEDTIYF	TGTGCCAGCAGTTATGAGGACACCATATATTTT
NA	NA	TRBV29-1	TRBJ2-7	CSVLSWGASEQYF	TGCAGCGTCCTGAGTTGGGGCGCAAGCGAGCAGTACTTC
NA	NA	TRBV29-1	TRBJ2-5	CNVGNLLRETQYF	TGCAACGTGGGTAATCTCCTTCGAGAGACCCAGTACTTC
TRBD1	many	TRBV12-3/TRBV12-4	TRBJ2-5	CASSRQGGLRETQYF	TGTGCCAGCAGTAGACAGGGGGGCTTAAGGGAGACCCAGTACTTC
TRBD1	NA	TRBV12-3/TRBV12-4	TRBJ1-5	CASTSSGGAGHQPQHF	TGTGCCAGCACCTCCTCAGGGGGCGCGGGCCATCAGCCCCAGCATTTT
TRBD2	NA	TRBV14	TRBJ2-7	CTSSQIAGVSYEQYF	TGTACCAGCAGCCAAATAGCGGGAGTCTCCTACGAGCAGTACTTC
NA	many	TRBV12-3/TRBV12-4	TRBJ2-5	CASRSAAETQYF	TGTGCCAGCAGGTCGGCTGCGGAGACCCAGTACTTC
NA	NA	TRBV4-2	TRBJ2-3	CASSQTTRADTQYF	TGTGCCAGCAGCCAAACGACTAGGGCAGATACGCAGTATTTT
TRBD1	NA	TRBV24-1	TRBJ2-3	CATSDYIPGQGASDTQYF	TGTGCCACCAGTGATTATATCCCGGGACAGGGGGCTTCAGATACGCAGTATTTT
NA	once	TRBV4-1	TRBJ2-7	CASSQSYSTIIPYEQYF	TGCGCCAGCAGCCAGAGTTACTCGACTATAATCCCCTACGAGCAGTACTTC
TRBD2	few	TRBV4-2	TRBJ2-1	CASSQEGGLAGGPWYNEQFF	TGTGCCAGCAGCCAAGAAGGGGGACTAGCGGGAGGGCCTTGGTACAATGAGCAGTTCTTC
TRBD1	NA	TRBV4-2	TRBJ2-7	CASSSPGQVVYEQCF	TGTGCCAGCAGCTCCCCGGGACAGGTGGTCTACGAGCAGTGCTTC
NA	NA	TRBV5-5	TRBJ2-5	CASSLLEAQYF	TGTGCCAGCAGCTTGTTGGAGGCCCAGTACTTC
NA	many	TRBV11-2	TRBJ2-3	CASSLRPGADTQYF	TGTGCCAGCAGTTTAAGACCTGGTGCAGATACGCAGTATTTT
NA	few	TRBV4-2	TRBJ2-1	CASSQVASANYNEQFF	TGTGCCAGCAGCCAAGTAGCGAGCGCAAACTACAATGAGCAGTTCTTC
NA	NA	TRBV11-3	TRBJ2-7	CTSSRTDSYEQYF	TGTACCAGCAGTCGGACAGACTCCTACGAGCAGTACTTC
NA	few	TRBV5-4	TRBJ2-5	CASSSGQRQETQYF	TGTGCCAGCAGCTCTGGACAGCGCCAAGAGACCCAGTACTTC